This T cell receptor (beta chain) was identified in a study of control samples from healthy donors and cancer patients. Profiling relied on immunoSEQ multiplex PCR, and the TCRdb table lists in-frame clones only, not all of them. This sample has 95,000 to 130,000 clones; around 89% occur once, and the top ten carry less than 1.5%. Germline CDR1 is MNHEY and CDR2 is SVGAGI. This CDR3 is 15 amino acids long. The germline V and J ends were trimmed by 6 bases and 7 bases, with 16 bases remaining between them. The chain carries TRBV6-5 and TRBJ1-6, with D possibly matching TRBD1 (6 bases). The sequence was collected from a woman aged 50 to 60 with colorectal cancer. Sequenced material: PBMCs. CDR3 region: CASSSRGTSNSPLHF. CDR3 bases: TGTGCCAGCAGCTCCCGTGGGACATCGAATTCACCCCTCCACTTT.